This TCR beta chain was sequenced for a study of immune characterization of retroperitoneal liposarcoma. MiXCR, applied by TCRdb to the PCR reads, yields one record per CDR3 protein. In the table there are some 7,000 distinct CDR3 sequences, around 40% of which are singletons. Looked up from germline, CDR1 is MNHEY and CDR2 is SMNVEV (reference sequence). The CDR3 spans 14 residues. The receptor was derived from a male donor with retroperitoneal liposarcoma. This sequence joins TRBV27 and TRBJ2-5, with no clear D. TRBJ2-7 matches the DNA end more closely, so the J call is doubtful. What was sequenced was tumor tissue. The CDR3 spells CASSLGSLLGEQYF. In nucleotides, the CDR3 is TGTGCCAGCAGTTTAGGCAGCCTTTTAGGCGAGCAGTACTTC.